This entry describes one T cell receptor (beta chain). The antigen it recognizes is unknown. There are no base qualities to consult, and no much larger clone falls within one base. CDR1 LNHDA and CDR2 SQIVND were looked up in the germline V gene (reference sequence). From the cysteine up to the phenylalanine, the CDR3 has a length of 15 residues. The sequence is cut down to CDR3 DNA, 45 bases in frame from base 1. V gives up 5 bases and J gives up 3 bases, and the segment between their germline ends measures 17 bases. The sample is drawn from a study of cytomegalovirus exposure and HLA in healthy donors (dated by TCRdb to about 2017). In terms of the full investigation: An earlier analysis of some 600 of the donors reported about 260 Gb of sequence data and 95 million to 140 million unique TCR beta sequences obtained from about 179 million T cells. Approximately 300 gigabases of sequencing data and about 92 million unique TCR sequences made up an early release that covered 500 to 650 HLA-typed donors. In addition to the first cohort of about 650 subjects, a separate validation cohort of 120 different subjects was used. The study profiled the T cell repertoires of about 720 subjects by immunosequencing and related them to cytomegalovirus serostatus. Among the roughly 400 genotyped donors, approximately 77% belonged to the genetic ancestry cluster associated with self-reported Caucasian donors. An earlier analysis of approximately 640 of the donors applied high-throughput TCR beta sequencing to assess whether each TCR beta V gene segment acted as functional or pseudogenic. Roughly 5 DR-DQ haplotypes were handled as single units for association and clustering, since linkage in the cohort was strong. Donor age, sex, ethnicity and CMV serostatus were compiled together with the repertoire data. Across about 380 genotyped donors of the cohort, an average of roughly 250,000 unique TCR beta nucleotide sequences per donor were sequenced, and around 19% of those sequences were non-productive. The number of donors typed differed by locus, with 629-630 for A, B, C, DRB1 and DQB1, roughly 550 for DQA1, nearly 610 for DPA1, and some 470 for DPB1. To study patterns of TCR occurrence, a later analysis re-analyzed previously published TCR beta repertoires from hundreds of donors and added high-resolution HLA genotyping. In a later genetic analysis, genome-wide SNP genotypes for about three fifths of the 666 donors were used, and that subset was treated as a discovery cohort. The aim of the study was to test whether cataloging public T cell receptors could identify signatures of past pathogen exposure. HLA typing covered class I and class II loci at four-digit resolution. The study combined high-throughput TCR immunosequencing, statistical association of individual TCRs with disease status, and machine learning to predict cytomegalovirus infection status. Rather than drawing on any new phenotypic data, the later analysis identified candidate immune exposures from TCR beta sequences and the way those sequences occurred across donors. Every repertoire in the discovery cohort had been generated on one and the same sequencing platform. The paper's findings and limits, for the study overall: Because counts were too low, approximately 18 rarely observed V segments, including chromosome 9 orphons, were excluded from the earlier analysis of around 640 of the donors. According to a later analysis, parvovirus B19, influenza, CMV and Epstein-Barr virus appeared linked to several top co-occurrence clusters. Because the 87-base-pair reads could not distinguish some IMGT-functional V segments, including TRBV6-2 and TRBV6-3, those segments were excluded. Correlated functional status among segregating V segments might be attributable to linkage disequilibrium, but an unknown experimental factor could not be ruled out. Because some donors lacked HLA typing at each locus, the association tests relied only on the typed subset. According to a later analysis, most CMV-associated TCR beta chains appeared to be HLA-restricted, and the HLA associations seemed to be driven largely by CMV exposure. V-gene and J-gene trimming of TCR beta chains was associated with a missense DCLRE1C variant in a later genetic analysis, and the association was replicated in an independent cohort. Only TCR beta chains were sequenced in this cohort, and the absence of alpha or paired-chain data limited detectable features. According to a later genetic analysis, donors in an Asian-associated ancestry cluster had fewer N-insertions in productive TCRs than the approximately 650-donor mean. A further reported finding was that TCR beta sequences accurately predicted the HLA-A and HLA-B alleles for most subjects in the first cohort. The study listed 150 to 200 TCR beta chains as associated with cytomegalovirus. The presence/absence analyses assumed that sequencing depth was roughly uniform across donors, and that assumption may not be true. In a later analysis, the rate of TCR association differed among HLA loci, with DRB1 alleles having the most associated TCRs and HLA-C alleles having the fewest. The classifier was reported to diagnose cytomegalovirus status with high specificity and sensitivity in both the original cohort and the validation cohort. At a false discovery rate of 0.05, a later analysis linked under 20,000 TCR beta sequences to specific HLA alleles. The authors suggested that the approach could potentially be generalized to other disease states and immunological phenotypes. Most TCR sequences were observed very rarely across donors, whereas some public TCRs were present in many individuals. Compared with equally common non-associated chains, HLA-associated TCR beta chains in a later analysis were more clonally expanded and had lower generation probabilities. Three of the identified cytomegalovirus-associated TCR beta chains were confirmed in vitro to be specific for cytomegalovirus antigens. A cluster of highly shared sequence variants was judged likely to be a technical artifact of the sequencing pipeline. Broadly in line with IMGT annotations, most TCR beta V segments showed up in productive rearrangements about 87% or about 30% of the time in an earlier analysis of under 700 of the donors. When HLA alleles, especially DR and DQ, strongly co-occurred, attributing TCR associations to individual alleles was difficult. For the cohort, immune exposure information was limited to CMV serostatus.

Library creation used the immunoSEQ multiplex PCR assay. The multiplex PCR relied on a mix of 60 forward primers for TCR Vbeta segments and 13 reverse primers for TCR Jbeta segments. A multiplex PCR assay on genomic DNA amplified the CDR3 region of rearranged TCR beta genes. The amplified TCR beta libraries were sequenced on the Illumina HiSeq System as 87-base-pair reads. The authors' analysis ran thus. A later analysis counted tens of millions of unique TCR beta chains across the 650 to 700 repertoires, and around 9.9 million of these chains were shared by at least two donors. Raw reads were error-corrected and collapsed into unique sequences with a nearest-neighbor algorithm that merged closely related sequences to remove PCR and sequencing errors. To assign V, D and J gene segments, CDR3 sequences were aligned to IMGT reference sequences. Each retained sequence needed at least a six-nucleotide match to both a V gene segment and a J gene segment. Rearrangements were called productive when the CDR3 lacked stop codons and stayed in frame with V and J; all others were non-productive. CDR3 was defined according to IMGT convention as the region running from the second conserved V-encoded cysteine to the conserved J-encoded phenylalanine. The earlier analysis of about 620 of the donors excluded sequences that lacked an unambiguous match to a single V gene segment. An earlier analysis of fewer than 650 of the donors classified V segments as functional when productive rearrangements were above 56.7% and as segregating when the standard deviation between donors was above 5%. To diagnose cytomegalovirus status from the catalog of TCR beta chain sequences, a statistical classification framework was built. In a later analysis, V and J genes were assigned by comparing TCR nucleotide sequences against IMGT/GENE-DB human TR gene sequences. Using the TCRdist pipeline, a later analysis assigned CDR3 sequences along with most-parsimonious VDJ recombination scenarios. In a later analysis, each TCR beta chain was defined by its CDR3 amino acid sequence together with its V-gene family, and reads without a unique V-gene family were excluded. In a later analysis, 450 to 600 highly shared, low-generation-probability nucleotide sequences were removed to address suspected cross-contamination and a sequencing artifact. For each public chain, a later analysis derived a clonal expansion index from normalized ranks of inferred template counts within each repertoire. In a later analysis, generation probabilities were computed with a VDJ recombination model fitted to out-of-frame rearrangements, and the resulting probabilities were checked against IGoR. In a later analysis, TCR-TCR, TCR-HLA and TCR-CMV co-occurrence was scored with hypergeometric tests, and a repertoire-size bias correction was applied to TCR pairs. To estimate false discovery rates, a later analysis permuted the HLA or CMV assignments 20 times. In a later analysis, co-occurring TCRs were grouped using DBSCAN, with TCRdist sequence similarity added in when clustering inside HLA-allele-positive subsets. Repertoires with fewer than 30,000 or more than 120,000 public chains, plus five repertoires with anomalous nucleotide sharing, were excluded from co-occurrence clustering. TCRdb took this table from immuneACCESS and kept in-frame rearrangements with V and J called. Such tables lack part of the clones; where checked against another copy, unresolved V genes explain under half of the gap, and the rest is unexplained. V, J and clone size are those of that table, while D and trimming were read from the DNA. For this sample the table gives about 90,000 clones, of which around 64% were detected only once. Together, the top ten hold 2.1% of the sample.

The cohort was made up of several hundred healthy bone marrow donors. Cohort members were all nominally healthy when sampled, although unrecorded immune exposures were likely present. The donor was CMV seronegative and was included in the group of a few hundred seronegative cohort members. A peripheral blood sample was provided by each donor, and peripheral blood mononuclear cells were used for TCR beta sequencing. Genomic DNA was extracted from the blood cell samples with the Qiagen DNeasy Blood Extraction Kit. What was sequenced was PBMCs. Rearrangement joined TRBV19 to TRBJ2-7, and perhaps TRBD2 as D gene, on 6 matching bases. The source is a man aged 30 to 39 in good health and CMV-seronegative. The CDR3: CASSSNPGLLYEQYF. The nucleotide sequence reads as follows: TGTGCCAGTAGTTCGAACCCGGGACTGCTCTACGAGCAGTACTTC. Where the CDR3 stops, the reference TRBV19 and TRBJ2-7 genes take over; the full variable domain is DGGITQSPKYLFRKEGQNVTLSCEQNLNHDAMYWYRQDPGQGLRLIYYSQIVNDFQKGDIAEGYSVSREKKESFPLTVTSAQKNPTAFYLCASSSNPGLLYEQYFGPGTRLTVT.